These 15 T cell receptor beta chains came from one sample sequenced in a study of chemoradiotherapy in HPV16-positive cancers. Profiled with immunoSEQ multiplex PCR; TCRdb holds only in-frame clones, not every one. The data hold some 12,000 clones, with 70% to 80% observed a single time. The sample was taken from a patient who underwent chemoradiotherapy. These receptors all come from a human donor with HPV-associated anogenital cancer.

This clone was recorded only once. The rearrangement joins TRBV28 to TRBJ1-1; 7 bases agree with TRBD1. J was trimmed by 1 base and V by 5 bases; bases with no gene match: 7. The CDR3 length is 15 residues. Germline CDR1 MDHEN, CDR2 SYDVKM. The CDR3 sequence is CASSSQGVTNTEAFF. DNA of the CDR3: TGTGCCAGCAGTAGTCAGGGGGTGACGAACACTGAAGCTTTCTTT.

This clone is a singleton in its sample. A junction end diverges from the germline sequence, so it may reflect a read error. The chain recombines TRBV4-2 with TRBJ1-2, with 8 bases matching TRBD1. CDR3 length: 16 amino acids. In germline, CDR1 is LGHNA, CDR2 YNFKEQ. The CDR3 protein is CASSHRLQGDLHGHTF. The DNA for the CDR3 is TGTGCCAGCAGCCACCGCTTACAGGGGGATCTACATGGCCACACCTTC.

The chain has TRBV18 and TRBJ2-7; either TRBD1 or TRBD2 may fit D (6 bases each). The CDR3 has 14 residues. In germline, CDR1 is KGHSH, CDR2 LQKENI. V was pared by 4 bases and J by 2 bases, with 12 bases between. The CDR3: CASSLGGGTYEQYF. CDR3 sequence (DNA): TGTGCCAGCTCACTAGGGGGAGGAACCTACGAGCAGTACTTC.

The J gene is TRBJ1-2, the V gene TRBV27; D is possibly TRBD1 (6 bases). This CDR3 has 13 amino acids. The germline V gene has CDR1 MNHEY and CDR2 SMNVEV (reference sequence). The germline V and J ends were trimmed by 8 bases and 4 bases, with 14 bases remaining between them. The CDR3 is CASGEGGAYGYTF. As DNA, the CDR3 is TGTGCCAGCGGGGAGGGGGGAGCCTATGGCTACACCTTC.

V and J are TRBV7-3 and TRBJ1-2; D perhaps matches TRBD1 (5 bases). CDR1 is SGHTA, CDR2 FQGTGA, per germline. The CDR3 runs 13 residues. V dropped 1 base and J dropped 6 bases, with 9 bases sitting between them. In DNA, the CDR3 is TGTGCCAGCAGCTTAATTTGGGGGGATGGCTACACCTTC. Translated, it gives CASSLIWGDGYTF. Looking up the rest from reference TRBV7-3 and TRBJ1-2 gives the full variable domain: GAGVSQTPSNKVTEKGKYVELRCDPISGHTALYWYRQSLGQGPEFLIYFQGTGAADDSGLPNDRFFAVRPEGSVSTLKIQRTERGDSAVYLCASSLIWGDGYTFGSGTRLTVV.

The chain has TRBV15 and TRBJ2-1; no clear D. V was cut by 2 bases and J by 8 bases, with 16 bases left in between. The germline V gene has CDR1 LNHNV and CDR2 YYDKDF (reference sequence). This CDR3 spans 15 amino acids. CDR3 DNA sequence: TGTGCCACCAGCAGAAACCGGCAGGCGTCTGATGAGCAGTTCTTC. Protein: CATSRNRQASDEQFF.

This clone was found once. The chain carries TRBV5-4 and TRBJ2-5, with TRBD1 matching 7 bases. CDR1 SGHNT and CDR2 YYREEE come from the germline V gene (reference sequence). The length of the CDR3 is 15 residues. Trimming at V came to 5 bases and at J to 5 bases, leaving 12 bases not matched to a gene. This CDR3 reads CASRPDRAVGETQYF. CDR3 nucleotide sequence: TGTGCCAGCAGACCCGACAGGGCGGTGGGGGAGACCCAGTACTTC.

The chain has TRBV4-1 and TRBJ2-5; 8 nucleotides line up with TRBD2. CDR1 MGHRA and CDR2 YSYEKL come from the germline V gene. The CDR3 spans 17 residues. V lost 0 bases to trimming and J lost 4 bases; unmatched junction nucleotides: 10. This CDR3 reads CASSQEGLAGTVETQYF. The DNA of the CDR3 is TGCGCCAGCAGCCAAGAAGGGCTAGCGGGTACTGTAGAGACCCAGTACTTC.

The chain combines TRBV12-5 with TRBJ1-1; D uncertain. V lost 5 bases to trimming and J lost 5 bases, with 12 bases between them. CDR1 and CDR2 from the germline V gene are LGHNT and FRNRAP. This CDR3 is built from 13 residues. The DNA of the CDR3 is TGTGCTAGTGGTACTGAGCCGGGGACTGAAGCTTTCTTT. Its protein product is CASGTEPGTEAFF.

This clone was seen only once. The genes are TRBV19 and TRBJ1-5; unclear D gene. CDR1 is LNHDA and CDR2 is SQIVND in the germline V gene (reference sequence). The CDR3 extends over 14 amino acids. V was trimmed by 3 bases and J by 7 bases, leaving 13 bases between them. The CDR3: CASSITPHSQPQHF. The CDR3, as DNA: TGTGCCAGTAGTATCACCCCGCATTCCCAGCCCCAGCATTTT.

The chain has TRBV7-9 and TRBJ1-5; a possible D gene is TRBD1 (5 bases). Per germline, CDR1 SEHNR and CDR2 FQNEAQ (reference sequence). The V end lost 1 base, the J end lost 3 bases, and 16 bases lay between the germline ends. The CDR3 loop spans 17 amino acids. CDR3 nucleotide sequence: TGTGCCAGCAGCTTAGTCGGCCCCCAGGGACCCAATCAGCCCCAGCATTTT. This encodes CASSLVGPQGPNQPQHF.

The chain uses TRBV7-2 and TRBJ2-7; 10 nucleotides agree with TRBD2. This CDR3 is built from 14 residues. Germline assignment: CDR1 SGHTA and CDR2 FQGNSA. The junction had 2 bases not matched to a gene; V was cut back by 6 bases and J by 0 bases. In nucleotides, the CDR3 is TGTGCCAGCAGACCTAGCGGGGGCTCCTACGAGCAGTACTTC. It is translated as CASRPSGGSYEQYF.

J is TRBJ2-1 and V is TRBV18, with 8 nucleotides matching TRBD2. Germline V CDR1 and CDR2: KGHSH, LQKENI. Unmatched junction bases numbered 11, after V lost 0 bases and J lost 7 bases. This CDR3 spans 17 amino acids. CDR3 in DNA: TGTGCCAGCTCACCACCTACAACTAGCGGCGGATCGAATGAGCAGTTCTTC. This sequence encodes CASSPPTTSGGSNEQFF.

The CDR3 region is CASSQELGQSFEKLFF. The CDR3 DNA reads TGCGCCAGCAGCCAAGAATTAGGACAGTCATTTGAAAAACTGTTTTTT. The V call is TRBV4-1, the J call TRBJ1-4, with a weak D call TRBD1 (6 bases). V dropped 0 bases and J dropped 7 bases, with 15 bases sitting between them. The germline CDR1 and CDR2 sequences are MGHRA and YSYEKL. The CDR3 length is 16 residues.

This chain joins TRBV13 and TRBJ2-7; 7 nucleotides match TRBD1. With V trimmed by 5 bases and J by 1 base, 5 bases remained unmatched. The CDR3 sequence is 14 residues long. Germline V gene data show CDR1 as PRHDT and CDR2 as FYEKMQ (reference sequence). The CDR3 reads CASSPRDSSYEQYF. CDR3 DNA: TGTGCCAGCAGCCCGAGGGACAGTTCCTACGAGCAGTACTTC.